The present entry profiles one T cell receptor beta chain with its context. This entry comes from a study of patients and donors after allogeneic stem cell transplantation. Via MiXCR, TCRdb re-called the RT-PCR reads, giving one row per CDR3 protein. This table holds over 350,000 distinct CDR3 sequences, 16% found once. The sample comprised blood, either unsorted or a sorted T cell fraction (not recorded which). The TCR originated in a human donor who was either an allogeneic HSCT recipient or a stem cell or donor lymphocyte infusion donor (not recorded which). It is not recorded whose cells these are; they may come from a transplant donor.

CDR3: CASSVNPRYGYTF. CDR3 nucleotide sequence: TGTGCCAGCAGCGTGAACCCCCGCTATGGCTACACCTTC. V usage is TRBV9 and J usage is TRBJ1-2; D unclear. The CDR3 extends over 13 amino acids. The germline V gene encodes CDR1 SGDLS and CDR2 YYNGEE. V lost 2 bases and J lost 4, with 9 bases in between.